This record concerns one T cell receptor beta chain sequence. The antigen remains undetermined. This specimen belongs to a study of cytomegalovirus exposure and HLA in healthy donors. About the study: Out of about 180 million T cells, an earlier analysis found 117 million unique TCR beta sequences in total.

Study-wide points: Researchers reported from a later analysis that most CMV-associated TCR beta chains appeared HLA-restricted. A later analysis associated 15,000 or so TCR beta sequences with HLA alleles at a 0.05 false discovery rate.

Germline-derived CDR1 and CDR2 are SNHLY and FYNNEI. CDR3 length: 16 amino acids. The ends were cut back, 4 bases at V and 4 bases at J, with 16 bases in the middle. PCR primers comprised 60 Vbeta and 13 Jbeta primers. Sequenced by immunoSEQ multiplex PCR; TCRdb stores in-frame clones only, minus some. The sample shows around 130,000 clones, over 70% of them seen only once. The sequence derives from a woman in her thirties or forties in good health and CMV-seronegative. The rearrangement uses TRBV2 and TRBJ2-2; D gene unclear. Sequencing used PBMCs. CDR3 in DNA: TGTGCCAGCAGTGCCCCAGCCGCAAGGAGCACCGGGGAGCTGTTTTTT. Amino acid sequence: CASSAPAARSTGELFF.